The clone carrying this T cell receptor (beta chain) was counted only a few times. Its target is unknown. This entry belongs to a study of blood T cells in healthy people across ages. Study results and caveats: Both naive CD4+ cell counts and diversity were greater in long-lived donors than in aged donors. It was held that the diversity estimates obtained from one million T cells were underestimates.

The CDR3 covers 14 residues. CDR1 ENHRY and CDR2 SYGVKD come from the germline V gene. It was with a sample-barcoded 5' primer and a J-beta primer mix that a second PCR of roughly 7 to 11 cycles was run. TCRdb re-called the 5' RACE reads with MiXCR, one entry per CDR3 protein. The table lists approximately 780,000 distinct CDR3 sequences, more than 25% of them singletons. These data were also reused for a study on T cells of mothers and their children.

The chain employs TRBV10-3 and TRBJ2-5, with 8 bases that match TRBD1. The DNA end is more similar to TRBJ2-7, so the J call may be wrong. Source material: blood. This sequence originates from a boy younger than 18 in good health. The CDR3 region is CAISKDREVHEQYF. CDR3 sequence (DNA): TGTGCCATCAGTAAGGACAGGGAGGTCCACGAGCAGTACTTC.